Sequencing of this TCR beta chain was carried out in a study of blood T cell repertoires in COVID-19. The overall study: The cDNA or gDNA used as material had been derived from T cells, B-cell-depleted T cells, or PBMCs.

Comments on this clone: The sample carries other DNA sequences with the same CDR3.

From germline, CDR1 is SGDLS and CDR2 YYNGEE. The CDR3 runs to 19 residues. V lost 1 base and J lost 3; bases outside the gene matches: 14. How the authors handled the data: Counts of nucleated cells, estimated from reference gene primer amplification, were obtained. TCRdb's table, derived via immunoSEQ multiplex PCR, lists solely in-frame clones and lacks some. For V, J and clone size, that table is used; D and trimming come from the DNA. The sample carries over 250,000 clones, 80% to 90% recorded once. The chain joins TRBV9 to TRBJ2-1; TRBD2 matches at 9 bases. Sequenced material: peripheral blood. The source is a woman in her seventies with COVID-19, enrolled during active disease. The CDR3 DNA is TGTGCCAGCAGCGTATCCGGGACTAGCCCAAAGCGAAGCTACAATGAGCAGTTCTTC. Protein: CASSVSGTSPKRSYNEQFF.